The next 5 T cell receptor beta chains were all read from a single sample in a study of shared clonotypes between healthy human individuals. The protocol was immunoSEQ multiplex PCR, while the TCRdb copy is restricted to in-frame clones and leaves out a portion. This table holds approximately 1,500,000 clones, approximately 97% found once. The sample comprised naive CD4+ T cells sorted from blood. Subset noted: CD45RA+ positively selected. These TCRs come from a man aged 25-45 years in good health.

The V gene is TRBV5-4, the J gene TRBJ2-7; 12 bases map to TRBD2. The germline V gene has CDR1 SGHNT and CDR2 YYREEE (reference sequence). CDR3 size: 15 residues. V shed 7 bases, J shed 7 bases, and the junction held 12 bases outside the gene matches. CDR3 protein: CASGTPGTSGREQYF. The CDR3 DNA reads TGTGCCAGCGGCACCCCCGGGACTAGCGGGCGAGAGCAGTACTTC. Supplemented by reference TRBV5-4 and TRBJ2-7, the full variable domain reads ETGVTQSPTHLIKTRGQQVTLRCSSQSGHNTVSWYQQALGQGPQFIFQYYREEENGRGNFPPRFSGLQFPNYSSELNVNALELDDSALYLCASGTPGTSGREQYFGPGTRLTVT.

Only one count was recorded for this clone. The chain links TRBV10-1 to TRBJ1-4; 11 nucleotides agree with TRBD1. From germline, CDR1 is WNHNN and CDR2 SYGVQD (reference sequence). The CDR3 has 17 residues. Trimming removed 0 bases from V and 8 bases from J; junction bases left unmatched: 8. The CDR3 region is CASSESPGTGGNEKLFF. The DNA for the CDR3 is TGCGCCAGCAGTGAGTCGCCCGGGACAGGGGGAAACGAAAAACTGTTTTTT.

The CDR3 loop is CASSFERWGETQYF. CDR3 nucleotides: TGTGCCAGCAGCTTCGAACGGTGGGGGGAGACCCAGTACTTC. J is TRBJ2-5 and V is TRBV5-4, with D perhaps being TRBD1 or TRBD2 (5 bases each). V was pared by 2 bases and J by 5 bases, with 13 bases between. CDR3 length equals 14 residues. Germline-derived CDR1 and CDR2 are SGHNT and YYREEE (reference sequence).

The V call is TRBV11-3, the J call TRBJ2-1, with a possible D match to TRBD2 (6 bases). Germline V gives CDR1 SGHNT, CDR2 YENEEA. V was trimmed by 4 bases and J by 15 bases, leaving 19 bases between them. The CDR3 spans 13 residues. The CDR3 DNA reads TGTGCCAGCAGCTCGGGACTGGACTCAATGCGGTTCTTC. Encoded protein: CASSSGLDSMRFF. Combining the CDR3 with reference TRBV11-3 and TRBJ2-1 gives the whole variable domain EAGVVQSPRYKIIEKKQPVAFWCNPISGHNTLYWYLQNLGQGPELLIRYENEEAVDDSQLPKDRFSAERLKGVDSTLKIQPAELGDSAVYLCASSSGLDSMRFFGPGTRLTVL.

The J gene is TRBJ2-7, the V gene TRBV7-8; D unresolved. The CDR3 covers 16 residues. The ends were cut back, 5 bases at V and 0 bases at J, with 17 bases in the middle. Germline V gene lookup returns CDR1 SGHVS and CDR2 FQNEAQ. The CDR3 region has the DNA TGTGCCAGCAGCACGCTAGTGGACCGGCGCTCCTACGAGCAGTACTTC. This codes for CASSTLVDRRSYEQYF. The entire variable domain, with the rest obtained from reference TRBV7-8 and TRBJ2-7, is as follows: GAGVSQSPRYKVAKRGQDVALRCDPISGHVSLFWYQQALGQGPEFLTYFQNEAQLDKSGLPSDRFFAERPEGSVSTLKIQRTQQEDSAVYLCASSTLVDRRSYEQYFGPGTRLTVT.